These 21 T cell receptor beta chains were sequenced from one sample in a study of T cell responses to AZD1222 COVID-19 vaccine (dated by TCRdb to the early 2020s). The library was produced with the immunoSEQ multiplex PCR assay. The table was pulled from immuneACCESS by TCRdb, which kept in-frame rearrangements only. Such tables lose some clones; where checked, under half of the loss comes from unresolved V genes, and the rest has no known cause. The sample table contains about 130,000 clones; only one count was recorded for under 90% of them. The top ten hold around 22% of the sample. Read against the paper, the sample's time point label means: baseline before first vaccination. Sequenced material: peripheral blood, taken on day 0 of AZD1222 vaccination. These TCRs come from an adult in good health.

The V gene is TRBV7-2, the J gene TRBJ2-5; perhaps TRBD2 as D (6 bases). Germline V gene sequence: CDR1 SGHTA, CDR2 FQGNSA. V was clipped by 4 bases and J by 2 bases, with 11 bases between them. The length of the CDR3 is 14 residues. The CDR3 loop is CASSSTGTQETQYF. In nucleotides, the CDR3 is TGTGCCAGCAGCTCGACCGGGACTCAAGAGACCCAGTACTTC.

This clone was seen more than once but under ten times. This rearrangement joins TRBV9 to TRBJ1-3; D gene uncertain. The germline V and J ends were trimmed by 0 bases and 2 bases, with 12 bases remaining between them. CDR1 is SGDLS and CDR2 is YYNGEE in the germline V gene. The CDR3 contains 16 residues. The CDR3, as DNA: TGTGCCAGCAGCGTAGAGGCTAGGCAGACTGGAAACACCATATATTTT. It encodes CASSVEARQTGNTIYF.

The chain recombines TRBV7-2 with TRBJ1-1; D is possibly TRBD1 (5 bases). Trimming removed 4 bases from V and 4 bases from J, with 13 bases in between. Germline V gene sequence: CDR1 SGHTA, CDR2 FQGNSA. The CDR3 is made up of 14 amino acids. The CDR3 nucleotides read TGTGCCAGCAGCTCAATCCCCAGGGTCACTGAAGCTTTCTTT. Protein: CASSSIPRVTEAFF.

The chain joins TRBV13 to TRBJ1-3; TRBD1 agrees at 8 bases. The CDR3 spans 15 residues. The germline V gene has CDR1 PRHDT and CDR2 FYEKMQ (reference sequence). With 5 bases clipped from V and 4 bases from J, the junction kept 7 bases outside the gene matches. CDR3 coding DNA: TGTGCCAGCAGCGCCCGGACAGGGTTCGGAAACACCATATATTTT. The encoded protein is CASSARTGFGNTIYF.

This clone is a singleton in its sample. The J gene is TRBJ2-1, the V gene TRBV7-2; D ambiguous. From germline, CDR1 is SGHTA and CDR2 FQGNSA. The CDR3 covers 16 residues. V lost 4 bases to trimming and J lost 0 bases, with 13 bases between them. The CDR3 DNA reads TGTGCCAGCAGCTCCACAAGGCCGAGCTCCTACAATGAGCAGTTCTTC. This codes for CASSSTRPSSYNEQFF. The variable domain in full, with the rest retrieved from reference TRBV7-2 and TRBJ2-1, is GAGVSQSPSNKVTEKGKDVELRCDPISGHTALYWYRQSLGQGLEFLIYFQGNSAPDKSGLPSDRFSAERTGGSVSTLTIQRTQQEDSAVYLCASSSTRPSSYNEQFFGPGTRLTVL.

This chain joins TRBV11-2 and TRBJ2-1; 7 bases are a match to TRBD2. Per germline, CDR1 SGHAT and CDR2 FQNNGV. The ends lost 7 bases at V and 3 bases at J; junction bases unmatched: 9. The CDR3 is 15 amino acids. The chain's CDR3 is CASTLGRADYNEQFF. Written as DNA, the CDR3 is TGTGCCAGCACTCTGGGGAGGGCGGACTACAATGAGCAGTTCTTC.

This clone was seen only once. The chain employs TRBV14 and TRBJ2-1; D is uncertain. The CDR3 covers 14 residues. Germline lookup yields CDR1 SGHDN and CDR2 FVKESK. V was pared by 3 bases and J by 9 bases, with 15 bases between. The CDR3 is CASSHRPSRIEQFF. DNA of the CDR3: TGTGCCAGCAGCCACCGCCCTTCTAGAATTGAGCAGTTCTTC. The full variable domain, with the rest looked up from reference TRBV14 and TRBJ2-1, is EAGVTQFPSHSVIEKGQTVTLRCDPISGHDNLYWYRRVMGKEIKFLLHFVKESKQDESGMPNNRFLAERTGGTYSTLKVQPAELEDSGVYFCASSHRPSRIEQFFGPGTRLTVL.

This chain joins TRBV7-2 and TRBJ1-6; 9 nucleotides align to TRBD1. The CDR3 length is 14 residues. The J segment lost 10 bases and the V segment lost 6 bases, leaving 7 bases of the junction unmatched. Per germline, CDR1 SGHTA and CDR2 FQGNSA. The CDR3 DNA is TGTGCCAGCAGACCCGGACAGGGGAGGTCACCCCTCCACTTT. Its protein is CASRPGQGRSPLHF.

CDR3 protein: CASSPGHPFSGNTIYF. The CDR3 bases are TGTGCCAGCAGCCCGGGACACCCATTCTCTGGAAACACCATATATTTT. This chain joins TRBV7-3 and TRBJ1-3; D may be TRBD1 (6 bases). Germline V gene sequence: CDR1 SGHTA, CDR2 FQGTGA. V shed 5 bases and J shed 0 bases, with 14 bases lying between them. The CDR3 loop spans 16 amino acids.

The chain joins TRBV5-5 to TRBJ1-6, with D possibly TRBD1 on 6 matching bases. Per the germline V gene, CDR1 is SGHKS and CDR2 is YYEKEE (reference sequence). The CDR3 has 13 amino acids. V was pared by 2 bases and J by 10 bases, with 10 bases between. The CDR3 loop is CASSLQGWSPLHF. The CDR3 DNA sequence: TGTGCCAGCAGCTTACAGGGTTGGTCACCCCTCCACTTT.

V is TRBV5-1 and J is TRBJ2-3, with D hard to call. The germline V and J ends were trimmed by 0 bases and 0 bases, with 5 bases remaining between them. CDR1 and CDR2 (germline): SGHRS, YFSETQ. CDR3 length: 14 amino acids. The chain's CDR3 is CASSLGGSTDTQYF. The CDR3 DNA follows: TGCGCCAGCAGCTTGGGGGGTAGCACAGATACGCAGTATTTT.

This clone occurred a few times. The V call is TRBV9, the J call TRBJ2-1, with D perhaps matching TRBD2 (5 bases). Germline CDR1 is SGDLS and CDR2 is YYNGEE. Trimming removed 2 bases at V and 3 bases at J, with 6 bases between. This CDR3 has 13 residues. The CDR3: CASSVDYYNEQFF. CDR3 sequence (DNA): TGTGCCAGCAGCGTTGACTACTACAATGAGCAGTTCTTC.

The chain combines TRBV7-2 with TRBJ1-1; 9 bases align to TRBD1. CDR3 size: 14 residues. Losses at the gene ends were 5 bases for V and 4 bases for J; bases not matched to a gene: 5. In germline, CDR1 is SGHTA, CDR2 FQGNSA. The CDR3 spells CASSQQGATTEAFF. CDR3 DNA: TGTGCCAGCAGCCAACAGGGGGCGACCACTGAAGCTTTCTTT.

The V and J genes are TRBV7-9 and TRBJ1-5; 8 bases are shared with TRBD1. The CDR3 contains 16 residues. J gave up 8 bases and V 1 base, and 10 bases lay outside the gene matches. Germline CDR1 reads SEHNR; CDR2 reads FQNEAQ (reference sequence). The CDR3 here is CASSLDLGQGSEPQHF. For the CDR3, the DNA is TGTGCCAGCAGCTTAGACCTTGGACAGGGTTCCGAGCCCCAGCATTTT.

V usage is TRBV6-2 or TRBV6-3 and J usage is TRBJ1-5; TRBD1 might be the D (5 bases). Trimming cost V 2 bases and J 7 bases, with 15 bases left between them. Germline V CDR1 and CDR2: MNHEY, SVGEGT. This CDR3 has 15 amino acids. CDR3: CASSYENGGWQPQHF. For the CDR3, the DNA is TGTGCCAGCAGTTACGAAAATGGGGGGTGGCAGCCCCAGCATTTT.

This chain connects TRBV20-1 to TRBJ2-7; D is tentatively TRBD1 or TRBD2 (6 bases each). CDR3 length: 13 amino acids. Germline lookup yields CDR1 DFQATT and CDR2 SNEGSKA (reference sequence). The V and J ends lost 3 bases and 0 bases respectively, with 9 bases between them. The CDR3 region is CSASRGASYEQYF. CDR3 DNA: TGCAGTGCTAGTAGGGGGGCCTCCTACGAGCAGTACTTC.

This chain uses TRBV7-2 with TRBJ2-1; a possible D gene is TRBD2 (5 bases). The V end was cut by 3 bases, the J end by 7 bases, with 10 bases between. Germline loops: CDR1 SGHTA, CDR2 FQGNSA. This CDR3 has 13 residues. This CDR3 is CASSFASRNEQFF. The CDR3 nucleotides read TGTGCCAGCAGCTTCGCTAGCAGGAATGAGCAGTTCTTC. The whole variable domain, filled in from reference TRBV7-2 and TRBJ2-1, reads GAGVSQSPSNKVTEKGKDVELRCDPISGHTALYWYRQSLGQGLEFLIYFQGNSAPDKSGLPSDRFSAERTGGSVSTLTIQRTQQEDSAVYLCASSFASRNEQFFGPGTRLTVL.

The chain couples TRBV12-3 or TRBV12-4 to TRBJ2-7; possibly TRBD2 for D (5 bases). CDR3 size: 13 residues. Trimming cost V 7 bases and J 2 bases, with 12 bases left between them. The CDR3 bases are TGTGCCAGCACGCCACAGACTACCTACGAGCAGTACTTC. Its protein is CASTPQTTYEQYF.

The chain has TRBV2 and TRBJ2-7, with D tentatively TRBD2 (7 bases). Germline V gene data show CDR1 as SNHLY and CDR2 as FYNNEI. V was shortened by 1 base and J by 4 bases, with 14 bases between the two germline ends. The CDR3 totals 15 residues. CDR3 DNA: TGTGCCAGCAGTGAAGAATGGGGGGGCATTTACGAGCAGTACTTC. Translation gives CASSEEWGGIYEQYF.

V gene TRBV4-3 combines with J gene TRBJ2-7; D possibly corresponds to TRBD1 (5 bases). There are 16 residues in the CDR3. Trimming took off 4 bases at V and 6 bases at J, with 22 bases between the two ends. The germline CDR1 and CDR2 sequences are LGHNA and YSLEER. In DNA form, the CDR3 reads TGCGCCAGCAGCCCGACAGTTTCCGCCCCCAGAATCGAGCAGTACTTC. It yields the protein CASSPTVSAPRIEQYF.

The V gene is TRBV18, the J gene TRBJ1-6, with a weak D call TRBD1 (5 bases). Germline V gives CDR1 KGHSH, CDR2 LQKENI. This CDR3 has 16 amino acids. Deletions cut 6 bases from V and 7 bases from J, with 19 bases between. DNA for the CDR3: TGTGCCAGCTCGGGCAGGGTTACCCTCGAAAATTCACCCCTCCACTTT. Translation gives CASSGRVTLENSPLHF. Complete variable domain (other parts from reference TRBV18 and TRBJ1-6): NAGVMQNPRHLVRRRGQEARLRCSPMKGHSHVYWYRQLPEEGLKFMVYLQKENIIDESGMPKERFSAEFPKEGPSILRIQQVVRGDSAAYFCASSGRVTLENSPLHFGNGTRLTVT.